The table lists the clone carrying this TCR beta chain with many counts. Its target is not known. The data originate from a study of molecular identifiers for immune sequencing clone quantification. Using its own MiXCR run on the PCR reads, TCRdb lists one record per CDR3 protein. The table shows 40,000 or so distinct CDR3 sequences, with 15% to 20% occurring only once. Trimming took 0 bases from V and 5 from J, leaving 13 bases between them. CDR3 length: 14 amino acids. Germline CDR1 and CDR2: GTSNPN and SVGIG (reference sequence). Findings and limits, study-wide: In naive cells, clones above 20 RNA copies held under 1% of molecules, whereas in effector cells they held over 98%. Highly expanded clone sizes could be underestimated through barcode sharing by identical TCR molecules.

This TCR derives from a human donor in good health. Some libraries in this study had Jurkat cell RNA spiked in. Sequenced input: naive CD8+ T cells from blood, with Jurkat cell RNA spiked in. Subset: FACS-sorted CD8+CD4-CCR7+CD45RA+ naive T cells. This chain connects TRBV30 to TRBJ1-1; perhaps TRBD1 as D (5 bases). The CDR3 region is CAWSVLLHRTEAFF. CDR3 bases: TGTGCCTGGAGTGTTCTGCTCCACAGGACTGAAGCTTTCTTT.